This TCR beta chain was identified in a study of T-cell memory formation after mild COVID-19. Study summary: Clustering of TCRs was largely donor specific.

Germline CDR1 and CDR2: LGHNA and YSLEER. This CDR3 spans 16 amino acids. V was pared by 2 bases and J by 5 bases, with 9 bases of the junction left unmatched. Overall study results and limits: Shrinking CD4+ clones resided mostly in CM and EM, and CD8+ ones in EMRA. Contracting clones from day 15 to 85 showed balanced CD4/CD8; later expanders favored CD4+. Memory from before infection featured some responding clones, which suggests cross-reactive memory joined.

TCRdb ran MiXCR on the 5' RACE reads and lists one entry per CDR3 protein. This sample yields about 430,000 distinct CDR3 sequences, of which about 24% are seen a single time; 8.8% belongs to the top ten. This clonotype turned up a few times. Its matching antigen is unknown. The V call is TRBV4-3, the J call TRBJ2-3; 8 bases are shared with TRBD2. The source of this sequence is an adult woman who had mild COVID-19 (a few samples of this study predate the infection). Cell type and time point are not known. Source material: PBMCs or a T cell subset sorted from them (not recorded which). CDR3 nucleotides: TGCGCCAGCAGCCAAAGCCGTAGCGGGGCCGAAGATACGCAGTATTTT. Translation: CASSQSRSGAEDTQYF.